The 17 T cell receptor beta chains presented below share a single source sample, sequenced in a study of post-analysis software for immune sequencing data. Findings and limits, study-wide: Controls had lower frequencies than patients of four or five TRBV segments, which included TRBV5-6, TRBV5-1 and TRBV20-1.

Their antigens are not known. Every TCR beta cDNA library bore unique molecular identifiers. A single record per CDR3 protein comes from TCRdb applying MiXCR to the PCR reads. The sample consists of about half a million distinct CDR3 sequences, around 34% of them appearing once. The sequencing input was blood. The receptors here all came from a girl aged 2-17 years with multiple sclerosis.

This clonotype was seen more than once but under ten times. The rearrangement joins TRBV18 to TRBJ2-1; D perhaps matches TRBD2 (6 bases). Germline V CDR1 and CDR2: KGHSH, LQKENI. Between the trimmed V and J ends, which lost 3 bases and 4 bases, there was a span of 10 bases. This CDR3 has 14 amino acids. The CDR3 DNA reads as TGTGCCAGCTCACCGGTACGGGAGTACAATGAGCAGTTCTTC. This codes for CASSPVREYNEQFF.

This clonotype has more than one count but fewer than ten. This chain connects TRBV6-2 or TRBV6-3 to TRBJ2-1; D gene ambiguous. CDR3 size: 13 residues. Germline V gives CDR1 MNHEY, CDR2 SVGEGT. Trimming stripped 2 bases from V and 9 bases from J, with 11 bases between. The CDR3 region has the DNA TGTGCCAGCAGTTACGGGAACTGGGCTGAGCAGTTCTTC. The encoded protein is CASSYGNWAEQFF.

The CDR3 nucleotides read TGTGCCAGCAGCTTGGATCCAGGGGGCATGGGTGGCTACACCTTC. This gives the protein CASSLDPGGMGGYTF. This chain links TRBV5-6 with TRBJ1-2; the match to TRBD1 covers 8 bases. CDR1 and CDR2 (germline): SGHDT, YYEEEE. There are 15 residues in the CDR3. Trimming took 0 bases from V and 7 from J; bases not matched to a gene: 8.

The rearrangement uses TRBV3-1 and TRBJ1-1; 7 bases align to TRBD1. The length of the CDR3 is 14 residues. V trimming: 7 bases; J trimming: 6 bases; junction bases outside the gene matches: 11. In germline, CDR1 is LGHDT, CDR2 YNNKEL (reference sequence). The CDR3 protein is CASTIRGRFAEAFF. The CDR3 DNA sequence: TGTGCCAGCACCATAAGGGGGCGATTCGCTGAAGCTTTCTTT.

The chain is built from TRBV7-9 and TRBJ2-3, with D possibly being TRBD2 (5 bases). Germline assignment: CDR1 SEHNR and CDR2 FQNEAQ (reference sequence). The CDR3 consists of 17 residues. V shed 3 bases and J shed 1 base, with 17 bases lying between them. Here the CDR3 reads CASSLQAGIGRTDTQYF. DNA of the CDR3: TGTGCCAGCAGCTTGCAAGCCGGGATTGGACGCACAGATACGCAGTATTTT. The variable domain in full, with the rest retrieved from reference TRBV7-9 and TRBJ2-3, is DTGVSQNPRHKITKRGQNVTFRCDPISEHNRLYWYRQTLGQGPEFLTYFQNEAQLEKSRLLSDRFSAERPKGSFSTLEIQRTEQGDSAMYLCASSLQAGIGRTDTQYFGPGTRLTVL.

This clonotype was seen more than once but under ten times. DNA of the CDR3: TGCGCCAGCAGCTTGGATGCTGGGGAGCAGTACTTC. Translating it yields CASSLDAGEQYF. The V gene is TRBV5-1, the J gene TRBJ2-7; D remains ambiguous. V dropped 0 bases and J dropped 7 bases, with 8 bases sitting between them. CDR3 length equals 12 residues. The germline V gene has CDR1 SGHRS and CDR2 YFSETQ.

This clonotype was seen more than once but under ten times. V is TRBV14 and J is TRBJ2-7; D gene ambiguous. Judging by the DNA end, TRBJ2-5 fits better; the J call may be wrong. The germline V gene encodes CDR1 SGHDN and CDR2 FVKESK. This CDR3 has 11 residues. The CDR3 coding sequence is TGTGCCAGCAGCCAAGTGGGGACCCAGTACTTC. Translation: CASSQVGTQYF.

CDR3 loop: CSVGLNTEAFF. The CDR3 bases are TGCAGCGTCGGCCTGAACACTGAAGCTTTCTTT. The chain employs TRBV29-1 and TRBJ1-1; no definite D call. V lost 6 bases and J lost 0, with 5 bases in between. The germline gives CDR1 SQVTM, CDR2 ANQGSEA. The CDR3 is 11 residues long.

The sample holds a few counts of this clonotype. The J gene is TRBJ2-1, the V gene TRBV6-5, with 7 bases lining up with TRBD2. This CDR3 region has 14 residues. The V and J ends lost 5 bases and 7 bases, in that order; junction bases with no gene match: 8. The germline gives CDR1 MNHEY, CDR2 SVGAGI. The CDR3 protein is CASSKKTSWNEQFF. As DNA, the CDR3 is TGTGCCAGCAGTAAAAAGACTAGCTGGAATGAGCAGTTCTTC.

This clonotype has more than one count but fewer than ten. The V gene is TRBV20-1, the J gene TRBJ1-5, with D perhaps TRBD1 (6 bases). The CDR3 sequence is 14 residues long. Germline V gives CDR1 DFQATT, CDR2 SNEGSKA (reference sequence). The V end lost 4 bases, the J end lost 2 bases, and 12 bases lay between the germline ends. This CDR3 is CSATGVARNQPQHF. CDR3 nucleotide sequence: TGCAGTGCTACAGGGGTAGCGCGCAATCAGCCCCAGCATTTT.

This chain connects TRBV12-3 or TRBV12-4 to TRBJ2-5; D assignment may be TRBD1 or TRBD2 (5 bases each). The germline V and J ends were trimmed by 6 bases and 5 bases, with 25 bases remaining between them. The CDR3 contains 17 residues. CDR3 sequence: CASSSVLPGRSRETQYF. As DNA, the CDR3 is TGTGCCAGCAGCTCCGTTCTCCCGGGACGCTCGAGGGAGACCCAGTACTTC.

The CDR3 reads CASSHPPGTGGFEQYF. DNA for the CDR3: TGCGCCAGCAGCCATCCCCCCGGGACAGGGGGCTTCGAGCAGTACTTC. The chain carries TRBV4-1 and TRBJ2-7; 12 bases match TRBD1. The V segment lost 3 bases and the J segment 6 bases; nucleotides outside the gene matches: 9. The germline gives CDR1 MGHRA, CDR2 YSYEKL. This CDR3 has 16 amino acids.

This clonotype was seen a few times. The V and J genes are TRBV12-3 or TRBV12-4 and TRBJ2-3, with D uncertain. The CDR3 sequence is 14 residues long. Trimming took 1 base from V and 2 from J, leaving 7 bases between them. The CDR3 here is CASSLGQDTDTQYF. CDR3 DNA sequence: TGTGCCAGCAGTTTAGGGCAGGACACAGATACGCAGTATTTT.

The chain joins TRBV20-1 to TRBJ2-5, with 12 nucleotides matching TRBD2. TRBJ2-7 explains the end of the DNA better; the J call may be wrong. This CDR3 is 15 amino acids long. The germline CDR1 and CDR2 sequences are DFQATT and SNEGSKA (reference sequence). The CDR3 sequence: CSARDSSGGALEQYF. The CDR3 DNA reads TGCAGTGCTAGAGACTCTAGCGGGGGGGCTCTCGAGCAGTACTTC.

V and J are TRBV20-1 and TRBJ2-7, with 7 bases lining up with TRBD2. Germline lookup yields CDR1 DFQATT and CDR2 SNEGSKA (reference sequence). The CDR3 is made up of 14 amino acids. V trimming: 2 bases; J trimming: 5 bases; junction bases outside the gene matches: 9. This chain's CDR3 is CSARPGRGGDEQYF. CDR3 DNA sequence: TGCAGTGCTAGACCCGGCCGTGGGGGGGACGAGCAGTACTTC.

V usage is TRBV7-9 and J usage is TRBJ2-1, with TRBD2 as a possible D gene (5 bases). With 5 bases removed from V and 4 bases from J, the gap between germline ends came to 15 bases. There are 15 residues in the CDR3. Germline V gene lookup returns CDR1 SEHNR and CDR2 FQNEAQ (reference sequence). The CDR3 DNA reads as TGTGCCAGCAGCAAAGACGGGGTTTCATACAATGAGCAGTTCTTC. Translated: CASSKDGVSYNEQFF.

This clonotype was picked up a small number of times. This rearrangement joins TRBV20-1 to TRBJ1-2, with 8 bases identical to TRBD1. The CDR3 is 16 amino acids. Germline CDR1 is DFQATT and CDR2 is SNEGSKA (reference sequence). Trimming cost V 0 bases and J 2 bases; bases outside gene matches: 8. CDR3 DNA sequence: TGCAGTGCTAGAGATACGGCGAGACAGGGGAACTATGGCTACACCTTC. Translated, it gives CSARDTARQGNYGYTF.